The 21 T cell receptor beta chains below all came from one sample that was sequenced in a study of CD8+ T cells in alopecia areata. Patients with alopecia areata provided lesional scalp punch biopsies as well as peripheral blood. It was cDNA, reverse transcribed from extracted RNA, that served as the sequencing template. The method was immunoSEQ multiplex PCR; TCRdb's version includes in-frame clones alone and lacks a portion of them. The sample yields 9,000 to 13,000 clones, roughly 59% seen once. Source: skin, taken at week 0. Every receptor here comes from a human donor with alopecia areata.

This clone was counted between two and nine times. This chain links TRBV6-5 with TRBJ2-3, with 9 bases matching TRBD2. V was pared by 5 bases and J by 1 base, with 1 base of the junction left unmatched. Germline V gene lookup returns CDR1 MNHEY and CDR2 SVGAGI. The CDR3 is made up of 14 amino acids. Here the CDR3 reads CASSVAGGTDTQYF. The CDR3 coding sequence is TGTGCCAGCAGTGTAGCGGGGGGCACAGATACGCAGTATTTT.

This clone was detected once. This sequence joins TRBV2 and TRBJ2-3; D not certain. The CDR3 totals 16 residues. The germline V and J ends were trimmed by 3 bases and 2 bases, with 15 bases remaining between them. Germline V lookup: CDR1 SNHLY, CDR2 FYNNEI. The CDR3, as DNA: TGTGCCAGCAGTGACGGAGTGGGCTGGGACACAGATACGCAGTATTTT. This sequence encodes CASSDGVGWDTDTQYF.

This clone appeared a few times. This chain uses TRBV6-1 with TRBJ2-3; weak D call: TRBD2 (5 bases). The ends were cut back, 3 bases at V and 1 base at J, with 17 bases in the middle. The CDR3 contains 17 residues. CDR1 is MNHNS, CDR2 SASEGT, per germline. The CDR3 sequence: CASSDLPGGSRTDTQYF. CDR3 in DNA: TGTGCCAGCAGTGATCTCCCTGGTGGGAGTCGCACAGATACGCAGTATTTT.

The chain employs TRBV7-3 and TRBJ1-2; D is uncertain. V was pared by 0 bases and J by 7 bases, with 15 bases between. This CDR3 contains 15 residues. CDR1 SGHTA and CDR2 FQGTGA come from the germline V gene. The CDR3 nucleotides read TGTGCCAGCAGCTTAACGAACGGCAGGATTAGTGGCTACACCTTC. This sequence encodes CASSLTNGRISGYTF.

The rearrangement uses TRBV27 and TRBJ2-7; D is unclear. Trimming left V 6 bases short and J 3 bases short, with 12 bases between. Germline CDR1 reads MNHEY; CDR2 reads SMNVEV (reference sequence). The CDR3 is 13 amino acids. CDR3 bases: TGTGCCAGCAGCCCTCGGGTTGTCTACGAGCAGTACTTC. Amino acids: CASSPRVVYEQYF.

This chain links TRBV11-2 with TRBJ2-4; D is undetermined. V lost 5 bases and J 8 bases, leaving 25 bases between the germline ends. This CDR3 is built from 17 residues. Germline CDR1 SGHAT, CDR2 FQNNGV. CDR3 nucleotides: TGTGCCAGCAGCCCCCCGCGTCGGGCCTCAAGAATGGACATTCAGTACTTC. Translated: CASSPPRRASRMDIQYF.

The rearrangement links TRBV6-5 to TRBJ1-2; the match to TRBD1 covers 10 bases. The CDR3 runs to 15 residues. Germline values: CDR1 MNHEY, CDR2 SVGAGI. The junction had 6 bases not matched to a gene; V was cut back by 0 bases and J by 8 bases. CDR3 DNA sequence: TGTGCCAGCAGTTACTCGGACAGGGGGTCGAGGGGCTACACCTTC. This gives the protein CASSYSDRGSRGYTF.

The V and J genes are TRBV5-1 and TRBJ2-6; D not certain. Germline assignment: CDR1 SGHRS and CDR2 YFSETQ. The CDR3 is 15 amino acids. Trimming pared 3 bases from V and 3 bases from J, leaving 10 bases between. CDR3 nucleotides: TGCGCCAGCAGCTCTCAGAGGAATGGGGCCAACGTCCTGACTTTC. As protein: CASSSQRNGANVLTF.

The gene calls are TRBV4-1 and TRBJ2-7; no clear D. CDR1 MGHRA and CDR2 YSYEKL come from the germline V gene. The CDR3 is 12 amino acids. The V gene lost 4 bases and the J gene lost 4 bases, with 8 bases spanning the gap. The CDR3 sequence: CASSPDLYEQYF. DNA for the CDR3: TGCGCCAGCAGCCCCGACTTATACGAGCAGTACTTC.

This clone was counted between two and nine times. The chain couples TRBV5-1 to TRBJ2-1, with D possibly matching TRBD1 (5 bases). V was shortened by 4 bases and J by 3 bases, with 14 bases between the two germline ends. This CDR3 has 15 residues. From germline, CDR1 is SGHRS and CDR2 YFSETQ. DNA for the CDR3: TGCGCCAGCAGCCCGGCCCCAGGGTTCTACAATGAGCAGTTCTTC. Amino acid sequence: CASSPAPGFYNEQFF.

V and J are TRBV29-1 and TRBJ1-2, with D possibly matching TRBD1 (5 bases). CDR3 size: 15 residues. CDR1 and CDR2 (germline): SQVTM, ANQGSEA. Trimming removed 2 bases at V and 2 bases at J, with 15 bases between. The chain's CDR3 is CSVETTGGGNYGYTF. Written as DNA, the CDR3 is TGCAGCGTTGAAACCACGGGTGGGGGGAACTATGGCTACACCTTC.

The gene calls are TRBV5-1 and TRBJ2-3; possibly TRBD2 for D (6 bases). CDR1 is SGHRS and CDR2 is YFSETQ in the germline V gene. The CDR3 totals 16 residues. The ends were cut back, 0 bases at V and 1 base at J, with 12 bases in the middle. The CDR3, as DNA: TGCGCCAGCAGCTTGGAGAGTAGCGGCCGCACAGATACGCAGTATTTT. Translating gives CASSLESSGRTDTQYF.

V is TRBV12-5 and J is TRBJ2-1; D gene unclear. Germline lookup yields CDR1 LGHNT and CDR2 FRNRAP. V was shortened by 3 bases and J by 6 bases, with 9 bases between the two germline ends. This CDR3 region has 13 residues. The CDR3 bases are TGTGCTAGTGGTTTTGAGCTTCCCAATGAGCAGTTCTTC. Translated: CASGFELPNEQFF.

This clone appeared a few times. This rearrangement joins TRBV4-1 to TRBJ2-7, with 11 bases matching TRBD2. The ends lost 4 bases at V and 2 bases at J; junction bases unmatched: 16. Per the germline V gene, CDR1 is MGHRA and CDR2 is YSYEKL. This CDR3 region has 19 residues. As DNA, the CDR3 is TGCGCCAGCAGCCCTTGGAGGGGGACTAGCGGAGGAACGGCCTACGAGCAGTACTTC. Residues: CASSPWRGTSGGTAYEQYF.

V and J are TRBV7-2 and TRBJ2-5; 8 nucleotides align to TRBD2. The J segment lost 5 bases and the V segment lost 5 bases, leaving 10 bases of the junction unmatched. Per germline, CDR1 SGHTA and CDR2 FQGNSA. The CDR3 is 15 amino acids. The CDR3, as DNA: TGTGCCAGCAGCCTCCCGGGACTAGTAGTTGAGACCCAGTACTTC. This translates into CASSLPGLVVETQYF. Looking up the rest from reference TRBV7-2 and TRBJ2-5 gives the full variable domain: GAGVSQSPSNKVTEKGKDVELRCDPISGHTALYWYRQSLGQGLEFLIYFQGNSAPDKSGLPSDRFSAERTGGSVSTLTIQRTQQEDSAVYLCASSLPGLVVETQYFGPGTRLLVL.

V usage is TRBV29-1 and J usage is TRBJ2-4, with 9 bases lining up with TRBD1. CDR1 and CDR2 from the germline V gene are SQVTM and ANQGSEA. The CDR3 totals 16 residues. V lost 6 bases to trimming and J lost 8 bases; unmatched junction nucleotides: 17. As DNA, the CDR3 is TGCAGCGTGGAATCCGGGACAGGGTTGCCCAGTTACATTCAGTACTTC. This codes for CSVESGTGLPSYIQYF.

The chain recombines TRBV6-6 with TRBJ2-1; possible D gene TRBD1, 6 bases. Germline values: CDR1 MNHNY, CDR2 SVGAGI (reference sequence). With 6 bases removed from V and 7 bases from J, the gap between germline ends came to 22 bases. This CDR3 region has 16 residues. This CDR3 reads CASSKREPGHLNEQFF. CDR3 DNA: TGTGCCAGCAGCAAGAGGGAGCCGGGACACCTTAATGAGCAGTTCTTC.

Of note for this clone: One junction end does not reproduce the germline sequence, and a read error may be involved. The chain is built from TRBV29-1 and TRBJ2-7; 7 nucleotides line up with TRBD2. The CDR3 extends over 13 amino acids. Germline loops: CDR1 SQVTM, CDR2 ANQGSEA. The CDR3 nucleotides read TGCAGCGTTGACGGGAGCGGGGCCCGCGAGCAGTGCTTC. Amino acids: CSVDGSGAREQCF.

The J gene is TRBJ1-2, the V gene TRBV6-6, with unresolved D. CDR3 size: 12 residues. The germline V gene has CDR1 MNHNY and CDR2 SVGAGI (reference sequence). The ends were cut back, 4 bases at V and 8 bases at J, with 11 bases in the middle. CDR3 residues: CASSSGVFGYTF. In DNA, the CDR3 is TGTGCCAGCAGTTCTGGGGTCTTCGGCTACACCTTC.

The genes are TRBV5-8 and TRBJ2-3, with 8 bases identical to TRBD2. CDR1 is SGHTS and CDR2 is YDEGEE in the germline V gene. The CDR3 is made up of 19 amino acids. V shed 4 bases and J 2 bases; nucleotides not matched to a gene: 18. The CDR3, as DNA: TGTGCCAGCAGCCGAACTAGACTAGCGCTTAACATATTCACAGATACGCAGTATTTT. It encodes CASSRTRLALNIFTDTQYF.

A few counts support this clone. The V call is TRBV6-6, the J call TRBJ1-5; 9 bases align to TRBD1. There are 15 residues in the CDR3. V dropped 6 bases and J dropped 4; count of bases not matched to a gene: 7. CDR1 is MNHNY, CDR2 SVGAGI, per germline (reference sequence). CDR3 in DNA: TGTGCCAGCAGCCCTGGGGGGACAGGGAATCAGCCCCAGCATTTT. Residues: CASSPGGTGNQPQHF.